One sample yielded the 21 T cell receptor beta chains listed below, sequenced in a study of blood T cell repertoires in COVID-19. Clones were sequenced by immunoSEQ multiplex PCR, and TCRdb holds only the in-frame ones, with some missing. The table records roughly 180,000 clones, roughly 86% of them present only once. Sample: PBMCs or T cells enriched from blood (not recorded which). Every receptor here comes from a woman in her 30s who had recovered from COVID-19.

This clone was observed once. CDR3 in DNA: TGTGCCAGCACCGGTAGCGGGAGGGATGAGCAGTTCTTC. Its protein is CASTGSGRDEQFF. The V and J genes are TRBV2 and TRBJ2-1, with TRBD2 matching 11 bases. Trimming cost V 7 bases and J 8 bases; bases outside gene matches: 4. In germline, CDR1 is SNHLY, CDR2 FYNNEI. The CDR3 has 13 amino acids.

The V and J genes are TRBV5-1 and TRBJ2-2; no definite D call. There are 14 residues in the CDR3. The V end was cut by 0 bases, the J end by 6 bases, with 9 bases between. Germline-derived CDR1 and CDR2 are SGHRS and YFSETQ. The CDR3 sequence is CASSLGANAGELFF. The CDR3 DNA reads as TGCGCCAGCAGCTTGGGGGCTAACGCCGGGGAGCTGTTTTTT.

The rearrangement links TRBV5-5 to TRBJ2-1; TRBD1 aligns across 7 bases. Germline V CDR1 and CDR2: SGHKS, YYEKEE (reference sequence). The CDR3 extends over 15 amino acids. V trimming: 0 bases; J trimming: 3 bases; junction bases outside the gene matches: 3. The CDR3 DNA is TGTGCCAGCAGCTTGGACAGGGGCTTCTACAATGAGCAGTTCTTC. Amino acid sequence: CASSLDRGFYNEQFF.

V and J are TRBV15 and TRBJ1-1, with a possible D match to TRBD1 (5 bases). Trimming took 5 bases from V and 6 from J, leaving 13 bases between them. The germline V gene has CDR1 LNHNV and CDR2 YYDKDF (reference sequence). The CDR3 length is 13 residues. The DNA for the CDR3 is TGTGCCACCAGCCTTGACAGTTTCTCTGAAGCTTTCTTT. Its protein is CATSLDSFSEAFF.

The chain joins TRBV2 to TRBJ2-7; unclear D gene. V was clipped by 10 bases and J by 9 bases, with 19 bases between them. The CDR3 is 12 residues long. Germline values: CDR1 SNHLY, CDR2 FYNNEI. The CDR3 nucleotides are TGTGCCACCGAAAAAGACTCCGGCGGGCAGTACTTC. Its translation: CATEKDSGGQYF.

The rearrangement links TRBV18 to TRBJ2-7, with 7 bases fitting TRBD2. The trim removed 2 bases at V and 3 bases at J, leaving 7 bases unmatched. The CDR3 spans 15 residues. Germline lookup yields CDR1 KGHSH and CDR2 LQKENI. The CDR3 bases are TGTGCCAGCTCACCAACGCTGGGGGGGATCTACGAGCAGTACTTC. Translating gives CASSPTLGGIYEQYF.

The chain employs TRBV19 and TRBJ1-6, with 8 positions matching TRBD1. V lost 9 bases, J lost 9 bases, and 7 bases stayed unmatched. This CDR3 comprises 13 residues. Germline CDR1 reads LNHDA; CDR2 reads SQIVND (reference sequence). For the CDR3, the DNA is TGTGCCAGAAGGACAGGGTTGCGTTCACCCCTCCACTTT. Amino acids: CARRTGLRSPLHF.

The chain uses TRBV15 and TRBJ1-3, with D perhaps matching TRBD1 (6 bases). The CDR3 loop spans 17 amino acids. Trimming removed 5 bases at V and 0 bases at J, with 17 bases between. Germline assignment: CDR1 LNHNV and CDR2 YYDKDF (reference sequence). This CDR3 reads CATSPGRQVLSGNTIYF. The CDR3 DNA sequence: TGTGCCACCAGCCCTGGAAGACAGGTGCTCTCTGGAAACACCATATATTTT. Full variable domain (outside the CDR3, taken from reference TRBV15 and TRBJ1-3): DAMVIQNPRYQVTQFGKPVTLSCSQTLNHNVMYWYQQKSSQAPKLLFHYYDKDFNNEADTPDNFQSRRPNTSFCFLDIRSPGLGDTAMYLCATSPGRQVLSGNTIYFGEGSWLTVV.

The rearrangement joins TRBV7-9 to TRBJ1-3; D is ambiguous. The ends were cut back, 1 base at V and 2 bases at J, with 12 bases in the middle. Germline CDR1 is SEHNR and CDR2 is FQNEAQ (reference sequence). The CDR3 sequence is 16 residues long. DNA of the CDR3: TGTGCCAGCAGCTTAGTGAGCAGGTCAACTGGAAACACCATATATTTT. Protein sequence: CASSLVSRSTGNTIYF.

The genes are TRBV30 and TRBJ2-2; 7 nucleotides line up with TRBD1. The germline V gene encodes CDR1 GTSNPN and CDR2 SVGIG (reference sequence). The CDR3 has 16 amino acids. The V and J ends lost 5 bases and 0 bases, in that order; junction bases with no gene match: 9. The CDR3 region is CAWRDRQNPNTGELFF. Here the CDR3 DNA reads TGTGCCTGGCGGGACAGACAAAATCCGAACACCGGGGAGCTGTTTTTT.

A note on this clone: Distinct nucleotide sequences in the sample also encode this CDR3. The V call is TRBV2, the J call TRBJ2-7; D is uncertain. Trimming took 2 bases from V and 1 from J, leaving 3 bases between them. The CDR3 length is 12 residues. Looked up from germline, CDR1 is SNHLY and CDR2 is FYNNEI. CDR3 loop: CASSERSYEQYF. The CDR3 DNA sequence: TGTGCCAGCAGTGAACGTTCCTACGAGCAGTACTTC.

This clone was observed a single time. The chain has TRBV7-9 and TRBJ2-1; TRBD2 aligns across 10 bases. The length of the CDR3 is 15 residues. V was pared by 7 bases and J by 1 base, with 4 bases of the junction left unmatched. Germline V gives CDR1 SEHNR, CDR2 FQNEAQ (reference sequence). CDR3 sequence (DNA): TGTGCCAGCAACCGACTAGCGGGTTCCTACAATGAGCAGTTCTTC. Residues: CASNRLAGSYNEQFF.

The V call is TRBV6-2 or TRBV6-3, the J call TRBJ1-2; 9 bases fit TRBD1. Per germline, CDR1 MNHEY and CDR2 SVGEGT. The CDR3 length is 14 residues. The V segment lost 2 bases and the J segment 7 bases; nucleotides outside the gene matches: 5. DNA for the CDR3: TGTGCCAGCAGTTACGCCGGGACAGGGATTGGCTACACCTTC. The encoded protein is CASSYAGTGIGYTF.

This chain joins TRBV5-4 and TRBJ2-7, with D maybe TRBD1 (6 bases). Trimming pared 0 bases from V and 7 bases from J, leaving 17 bases between. The V gene's germline CDR1 is SGHNT and CDR2 YYREEE (reference sequence). The CDR3 has 15 residues. The CDR3 sequence is CASSLGRQVPLEQYF. The CDR3 coding sequence is TGTGCCAGCAGCTTGGGGAGACAGGTTCCCTTGGAGCAGTACTTC.

This clone was detected a few times. The chain links TRBV11-2 to TRBJ2-7; 7 bases fit TRBD2. Germline CDR1 SGHAT, CDR2 FQNNGV. V dropped 6 bases and J dropped 0; count of bases not matched to a gene: 8. The CDR3 is 15 residues long. The CDR3 spells CASSTPPGGSYEQYF. The CDR3 nucleotides read TGTGCCAGCAGTACCCCCCCGGGGGGCTCCTACGAGCAGTACTTC.

The CDR3 is CSVSIGEQYF. The CDR3 nucleotides are TGCAGCGTTTCCATCGGGGAGCAGTACTTC. This chain joins TRBV29-1 and TRBJ2-7; D unclear. Per the germline V gene, CDR1 is SQVTM and CDR2 is ANQGSEA. The ends were cut back, 5 bases at V and 7 bases at J, with 9 bases in the middle. This CDR3 is 10 amino acids long.

The rearrangement uses TRBV7-2 and TRBJ1-1, with D possibly matching TRBD1 (5 bases). CDR1 and CDR2 from the germline V gene are SGHTA and FQGNSA. The V and J ends lost 1 base and 1 base respectively, with 13 bases between them. This CDR3 has 16 amino acids. The CDR3 nucleotides are TGTGCCAGCAGCTTAGGCGGGGGATTCTCGAACACTGAAGCTTTCTTT. Amino acid sequence: CASSLGGGFSNTEAFF.

The CDR3 DNA sequence: TGTGCCAGCAGTTCTCCTGATGAGGAGACCCAGTACTTC. This encodes CASSSPDEETQYF. The rearrangement links TRBV28 to TRBJ2-5; no clear D gene. The CDR3 spans 13 residues. Germline V lookup: CDR1 MDHEN, CDR2 SYDVKM. The V gene lost 4 bases and the J gene lost 5 bases, with 11 bases spanning the gap.

The genes are TRBV5-4 and TRBJ1-2; 10 bases match TRBD1. The junction had 7 bases not matched to a gene; V was cut back by 4 bases and J by 4 bases. CDR3 length equals 15 residues. Germline CDR1 SGHNT, CDR2 YYREEE (reference sequence). This CDR3 reads CASSIDGTGVYGYTF. The CDR3 coding sequence is TGTGCCAGCAGCATCGACGGGACAGGGGTCTATGGCTACACCTTC.

The chain recombines TRBV29-1 with TRBJ2-7; 7 bases are a match to TRBD2. V was clipped by 4 bases and J by 2 bases; unmatched bases: 5. CDR1 is SQVTM and CDR2 is ANQGSEA in the germline V gene. The CDR3 runs to 13 residues. The CDR3 bases are TGCAGCGTTGTCAGCGGGATTGCCTACGAGCAGTACTTC. The encoded protein is CSVVSGIAYEQYF.

The gene calls are TRBV4-1 and TRBJ2-1; 13 nucleotides align to TRBD2. In germline, CDR1 is MGHRA, CDR2 YSYEKL. There are 18 residues in the CDR3. V lost 2 bases and J lost 9; bases outside the gene matches: 13. The CDR3 coding sequence is TGCGCCAGCAGCCAATACCCTGAGACTAGCGGGAGGTCGGGTGAGCAGTTCTTC. This gives the protein CASSQYPETSGRSGEQFF.